Only a few counts were recorded for the clone carrying this TCR beta chain. Each TCR beta cDNA library carried unique molecular identifiers. T cells numbering roughly 0.9 to 10 million yielded cDNA molecules that totaled roughly 500,000. One entry per CDR3 protein, called by TCRdb with MiXCR from the PCR reads. The sample contains about 570,000 distinct CDR3 sequences, approximately 34% of which appear only once. The data are from a study of post-analysis software for immune sequencing data. About the study: Both relapsing-remitting and secondary progressive multiple sclerosis featured among the disease courses, as did progressive-relapsing multiple sclerosis.

Material: blood. The source of this sequence is a girl under 18 with multiple sclerosis.

The CDR3 region has the DNA TGTGCCAGCTTTCTCTCGGGGAGTTCGAAGACCCAGTACTTC. This encodes CASFLSGSSKTQYF. This chain links TRBV3-1 with TRBJ2-5, with D tentatively TRBD2 (5 bases). Germline V gene data show CDR1 as LGHDT and CDR2 as YNNKEL (reference sequence). The CDR3 is 14 amino acids. The V end lost 8 bases, the J end lost 6 bases, and 19 bases lay between the germline ends.